The following is a T cell receptor (beta chain) sequence with its context. The target antigen is unknown. As to treatment: some 20 received Ad26.COV2.S at low or high dose, single or two shots; about 5 received placebo; per-sample allocation not given. Collection of the samples took place on day 63 after the first injection of vaccine or placebo. The administered vaccine (an Ad26 vector) expressed Wuhan-strain SARS-CoV-2 spike. CDR1 and CDR2 from the germline V gene are LNHDA and SQIVND (reference sequence). CDR3 length: 14 amino acids. V lost 9 bases and J lost 4; bases outside the gene matches: 8. These data originate in a study of Ad26.COV2.S vaccination and SARS-CoV-2 variants. Background on the study: Intramuscular Ad26.COV2.S at 5x10^10 or 1x10^11 viral particles. Study-wide results and caveats: Responses of T cells in total may have been underestimated by the TCR breadth and depth analyses. The study found similar non-spike TCR breadth in vaccine and placebo recipients.

The method was immunoSEQ multiplex PCR; TCRdb's version includes in-frame clones alone and lacks a portion of them. The repertoire includes about 480,000 clones, around nine tenths of them detected once, and around 13% sits in the top ten. Specimen: peripheral blood, collected in a trial of Ad26.COV2.S vaccine versus placebo. The TCR comes from a person between 18 and 59 years old who received the Ad26.COV2.S COVID-19 vaccine or a placebo. The rearrangement uses TRBV19 and TRBJ1-5; TRBD1 matches 8 bases. CDR3 in DNA: TGTGCCAGCAAGACAGGGGATTATAATCAGCCCCAGCATTTT. Encoded protein: CASKTGDYNQPQHF.